The 32 T cell receptor beta chains reported below all come from one sample, sequenced in a study of spatial heterogeneity in lung cancer. Study-level results: Mutation counts in tumors were tracked by counts of expanded intratumoral alpha and beta TCRs.

MiXCR was run by TCRdb on the 5' RACE reads, yielding one entry per CDR3 protein. The sample consists of about 100,000 distinct CDR3 sequences, 4.4% of them appearing once. Their recognized antigens are unknown. Time point meaning: sample taken at primary tumor resection. The sequenced sample was lung tumor tissue, obtained at surgery. All receptors derive from a male donor with early-stage non-small cell lung cancer.

In its sample, this clonotype was seen many times. This chain uses TRBV10-2 with TRBJ2-3, with no clear D. Trimming took 7 bases from V and 0 from J, leaving 11 bases between them. The CDR3 totals 14 residues. Germline CDR1 and CDR2: WSHSY and SAAADI. The DNA for the CDR3 is TGCGCCAGCATGTACCCGGCGAGCACAGATACGCAGTATTTT. This translates into CASMYPASTDTQYF.

Ten or more counts support this clonotype. V and J are TRBV29-1 and TRBJ2-2; D is unclear. This CDR3 has 12 residues. V lost 6 bases and J lost 4, with 9 bases in between. Germline V CDR1 and CDR2: SQVTM, ANQGSEA. CDR3 nucleotide sequence: TGCAGCGTGGTGGGCGCCACCGGGGAGCTGTTTTTT. Translation: CSVVGATGELFF.

In this sample, this clonotype turned up many times. J is TRBJ2-3 and V is TRBV6-5; D tentatively reads TRBD1 or TRBD2 (5 bases each). The CDR3 consists of 14 residues. Germline V gene data show CDR1 as MNHEY and CDR2 as SVGAGI. The V end lost 2 bases, the J end lost 0 bases, and 6 bases lay between the germline ends. As DNA, the CDR3 is TGTGCCAGCAGTTACGAGGGGAGCACAGATACGCAGTATTTT. It codes for CASSYEGSTDTQYF.

The chain couples TRBV19 to TRBJ2-7; 10 nucleotides match TRBD2. J was trimmed by 4 bases and V by 5 bases; bases with no gene match: 5. CDR3 size: 14 residues. Germline-derived CDR1 and CDR2 are LNHDA and SQIVND (reference sequence). DNA of the CDR3: TGTGCCAGTAGTCGGACTAGCGGAGGGTACGAGCAGTACTTC. It translates to CASSRTSGGYEQYF.

This clonotype was seen ten or more times. The chain links TRBV7-9 to TRBJ2-2; possibly TRBD1 or TRBD2 for D (6 bases each). The CDR3 sequence is 14 residues long. Trimming removed 9 bases at V and 3 bases at J, with 14 bases between. Germline lookup yields CDR1 SEHNR and CDR2 FQNEAQ (reference sequence). CDR3 protein: CASDRGQHTGELFF. The CDR3 DNA follows: TGTGCCAGTGACCGGGGGCAGCACACCGGGGAGCTGTTTTTT.

This clonotype showed up many times. This chain links TRBV5-1 with TRBJ1-1, with D unclear. The germline gives CDR1 SGHRS, CDR2 YFSETQ. The CDR3 covers 13 residues. Trimming cost V 4 bases and J 1 base, with 8 bases left between them. CDR3 nucleotide sequence: TGCGCCAGCAGCGTCGTCCAGAACACTGAAGCTTTCTTT. This translates into CASSVVQNTEAFF.

This clonotype showed up many times. The chain recombines TRBV9 with TRBJ1-3; weak D call: TRBD1 (5 bases). From germline, CDR1 is SGDLS and CDR2 YYNGEE. The CDR3 extends over 15 amino acids. V shed 1 base and J shed 7 bases, with 15 bases lying between them. Here the CDR3 reads CASSVLEGFDNTIYF. The CDR3, as DNA: TGTGCCAGCAGCGTACTTGAGGGGTTCGACAACACCATATATTTT.

This clonotype has a count of ten or more. This chain joins TRBV7-9 and TRBJ2-1, with TRBD2 matching 7 bases. The V gene's germline CDR1 is SEHNR and CDR2 FQNEAQ (reference sequence). This CDR3 comprises 15 residues. Trimming cost V 5 bases and J 4 bases; bases outside gene matches: 8. CDR3 loop: CASSLERDLYNEQFF. The CDR3 nucleotides are TGTGCCAGCAGCCTAGAGCGGGACCTATACAATGAGCAGTTCTTC.

This clonotype was recorded at least ten times. J is TRBJ2-1 and V is TRBV28; 7 bases agree with TRBD2. This CDR3 contains 23 residues. In germline, CDR1 is MDHEN, CDR2 SYDVKM. The ends lost 2 bases at V and 2 bases at J; junction bases unmatched: 27. CDR3 DNA sequence: TGTGCCAGCAGTTTAGCCCACTTAGGCGGAGGAGGAACAGAGCGGGGAACCTACAATGAGCAGTTCTTC. It encodes CASSLAHLGGGGTERGTYNEQFF.

Ten or more counts support this clonotype. The rearrangement uses TRBV27 and TRBJ1-2; 7 bases line up with TRBD1. CDR3 length: 15 residues. V lost 6 bases to trimming and J lost 1 base; unmatched junction nucleotides: 8. The germline V gene has CDR1 MNHEY and CDR2 SMNVEV (reference sequence). CDR3 in DNA: TGTGCCAGCAGCAGGACAGGCGGCCGTAACTATGGCTACACCTTC. The encoded protein is CASSRTGGRNYGYTF.

Ten or more counts support this clonotype. The chain carries TRBV29-1 and TRBJ2-1, with TRBD2 matching over 9 bases. The germline CDR1 and CDR2 sequences are SQVTM and ANQGSEA. The trim removed 7 bases at V and 0 bases at J, leaving 28 bases unmatched. This CDR3 contains 22 residues. The CDR3 DNA reads TGCAGCGCCCACTTCTTCACTAGCGGGCACCCTATGGAGAGAGACTCCTACAATGAGCAGTTCTTC. Translating gives CSAHFFTSGHPMERDSYNEQFF.

This clonotype was observed at least ten times. The rearrangement uses TRBV3-1 and TRBJ1-5; a weak D match, TRBD1 (5 bases). The germline V gene has CDR1 LGHDT and CDR2 YNNKEL (reference sequence). The CDR3 extends over 14 amino acids. V dropped 4 bases and J dropped 4 bases, with 11 bases sitting between them. The DNA of the CDR3 is TGTGCCAGCAGCCTGGGACCGTTTAATCAGCCCCAGCATTTT. It translates to CASSLGPFNQPQHF.

This clonotype was observed at least ten times. V usage is TRBV9 and J usage is TRBJ2-1; D not resolved. Germline loops: CDR1 SGDLS, CDR2 YYNGEE. Trimming removed 0 bases from V and 7 bases from J, with 14 bases in between. The CDR3 totals 15 residues. DNA for the CDR3: TGTGCCAGCAGCGTAGACCTAGATCCTCAGAATGAGCAGTTCTTC. Translation gives CASSVDLDPQNEQFF.

Many counts were recorded for this clonotype. The genes are TRBV23-1 and TRBJ1-5; weak D call: TRBD1 (5 bases). TRBV23-1 is an open reading frame whose function is uncertain. V lost 11 bases and J lost 7, with 18 bases in between. The CDR3 contains 13 residues. The CDR3 nucleotides read TGCGCCCTACACCGGGCAGGGCGACAGCCCCAGCATTTT. Its protein product is CALHRAGRQPQHF.

This clonotype appeared a few times. The rearrangement joins TRBV6-2 or TRBV6-3 to TRBJ2-3; D is possibly TRBD1 or TRBD2 (5 bases each). The CDR3 has 15 residues. The V gene's germline CDR1 is MNHEY and CDR2 SVGEGT. V was pared by 6 bases and J by 5 bases, with 18 bases between. The CDR3, as DNA: TGTGCCAGCAGCACCCCGGGACCAGCCATAGATACGCAGTATTTT. Protein: CASSTPGPAIDTQYF.

This clonotype was counted many times. V gene TRBV29-1 combines with J gene TRBJ2-7; weak D call: TRBD1 (6 bases). This CDR3 spans 14 amino acids. Germline V gene sequence: CDR1 SQVTM, CDR2 ANQGSEA. Trimming removed 1 base at V and 0 bases at J, with 10 bases between. CDR3 in amino acids: CSVEVGASSYEQYF. The DNA of the CDR3 is TGCAGCGTTGAAGTGGGGGCCAGCTCCTACGAGCAGTACTTC.

The sample holds many counts of this clonotype. The V call is TRBV7-9, the J call TRBJ2-3, with D possibly matching TRBD2 (5 bases). V lost 5 bases and J lost 1, with 13 bases in between. Looked up from germline, CDR1 is SEHNR and CDR2 is FQNEAQ (reference sequence). The CDR3 has 15 amino acids. The CDR3 region has the DNA TGTGCCAGCAGCCTTACTAGGATGGGCACAGATACGCAGTATTTT. It specifies CASSLTRMGTDTQYF.

The CDR3 spells CASSQFPTTNEKLFF. The CDR3 DNA sequence: TGCGCCAGCAGCCAATTCCCCACTACTAATGAAAAACTGTTTTTT. This chain joins TRBV4-1 and TRBJ1-4; D not resolved. Germline CDR1 MGHRA, CDR2 YSYEKL. Deletions cut 2 bases from V and 2 bases from J, with 9 bases between. The CDR3 spans 15 residues.

This clonotype was detected many times. The chain's CDR3 is CAWSVFGVQDTEAFF. CDR3 coding DNA: TGTGCCTGGAGTGTTTTCGGGGTTCAGGACACTGAAGCTTTCTTT. The chain carries TRBV30 and TRBJ1-1, with no clear D. This CDR3 spans 15 amino acids. CDR1 and CDR2 (germline): GTSNPN, SVGIG (reference sequence). V lost 0 bases to trimming and J lost 3 bases, with 14 bases between them.

This clonotype was recorded at least ten times. The chain is built from TRBV3-1 and TRBJ2-7, with no clear D. Trimming removed 4 bases from V and 9 bases from J, with 19 bases in between. Germline loops: CDR1 LGHDT, CDR2 YNNKEL (reference sequence). The length of the CDR3 is 14 residues. The CDR3 protein is CASSPLLPPGGQYF. DNA for the CDR3: TGTGCCAGCAGCCCACTTTTGCCACCCGGTGGGCAGTACTTC.

This clonotype occurred many times. This rearrangement joins TRBV7-6 to TRBJ2-5, with D possibly being TRBD1 (6 bases). CDR3 length: 16 residues. Germline CDR1 SGHVS, CDR2 FNYEAQ. Deletions cut 1 base from V and 4 bases from J, with 16 bases between. CDR3 in DNA: TGTGCCAGCAGCTTAGTTGTCAGGGGATCAGGAGAGACCCAGTACTTC. Translation gives CASSLVVRGSGETQYF. The full variable domain, its missing parts supplied by reference TRBV7-6 and TRBJ2-5, is GAGVSQSPRYKVTKRGQDVALRCDPISGHVSLYWYRQALGQGPEFLTYFNYEAQQDKSGLPNDRFSAERPEGSISTLTIQRTEQRDSAMYRCASSLVVRGSGETQYFGPGTRLLVL.

By proportion, this clonotype is medium-sized. This sequence joins TRBV30 and TRBJ2-7; D is undetermined. Deletions cut 3 bases from V and 4 bases from J, with 10 bases between. This CDR3 contains 12 residues. CDR1 is GTSNPN, CDR2 SVGIG, per germline (reference sequence). CDR3 sequence: CAWSETSYEQYF. The DNA for the CDR3 is TGTGCCTGGAGCGAGACATCGTACGAGCAGTACTTC.

This clonotype was observed many times. The V gene is TRBV12-3 or TRBV12-4, the J gene TRBJ1-1, with a tentative D call TRBD1 (5 bases). V lost 6 bases to trimming and J lost 4 bases, with 12 bases between them. The CDR3 has 13 residues. The CDR3 here is CASRVRGFTEAFF. The CDR3 DNA follows: TGTGCCAGCAGGGTCCGGGGCTTCACTGAAGCTTTCTTT.

This clonotype was seen many times. In DNA form, the CDR3 reads TGCAGTGCTAGAGCCCACCGTGGGGTTATTGAGCAGTTCTTC. Protein: CSARAHRGVIEQFF. The rearrangement joins TRBV20-1 to TRBJ2-1; the D is unclear. Trimming left V 1 base short and J 9 bases short, with 16 bases between. Germline CDR1 reads DFQATT; CDR2 reads SNEGSKA (reference sequence). CDR3 length equals 14 residues.

This clonotype was seen repeatedly, ten times or more. The V call is TRBV7-9, the J call TRBJ1-2, with no clear D. Trimming cost V 3 bases and J 4 bases, with 9 bases left between them. From germline, CDR1 is SEHNR and CDR2 FQNEAQ (reference sequence). The CDR3 contains 13 residues. Here the CDR3 reads CASSLGSTYGYTF. Here the CDR3 DNA reads TGTGCCAGCAGCTTGGGCAGCACCTATGGCTACACCTTC.

In its sample, this clonotype was seen many times. This sequence joins TRBV28 and TRBJ2-7; the D call may be TRBD1 or TRBD2 (5 bases each). Trimming pared 3 bases from V and 1 base from J, leaving 16 bases between. The CDR3 has 16 amino acids. CDR1 and CDR2 from the germline V gene are MDHEN and SYDVKM. CDR3 coding DNA: TGTGCCAGCAGTTTCGAGGGACCGATCGCATCCTACGAGCAGTACTTC. It specifies CASSFEGPIASYEQYF.

This clonotype was detected ten times or more. This chain links TRBV5-5 with TRBJ2-7; D is uncertain. CDR1 is SGHKS and CDR2 is YYEKEE in the germline V gene (reference sequence). The CDR3 is 13 amino acids. V lost 0 bases and J 3 bases, leaving 7 bases between the germline ends. The CDR3, as DNA: TGTGCCAGCAGCTTGGGAGTGGACTACGAGCAGTACTTC. This sequence encodes CASSLGVDYEQYF.

In this sample, this clonotype turned up a few times. This chain connects TRBV29-1 to TRBJ2-1; no firm D call. The CDR3 runs 12 residues. Germline-derived CDR1 and CDR2 are SQVTM and ANQGSEA. Trimming removed 4 bases from V and 8 bases from J, with 12 bases in between. The CDR3 bases are TGCAGCGTTGTTTTATTTAGGGATGAGCAGTTCTTC. Residues: CSVVLFRDEQFF.

The rearrangement uses TRBV9 and TRBJ1-1, with no clear D. The CDR3 totals 14 residues. V lost 0 bases, J lost 7 bases, and 13 bases lay in between. Germline V CDR1 and CDR2: SGDLS, YYNGEE. CDR3 coding DNA: TGTGCCAGCAGCGTAGGAGTGGTACCGGGTGAAGCTTTCTTT. Translation gives CASSVGVVPGEAFF.

This clonotype was detected ten times or more. J is TRBJ2-1 and V is TRBV3-1; TRBD2 matches 7 bases. The CDR3 sequence is 16 residues long. With V trimmed by 4 bases and J by 0 bases, 6 bases remained unmatched. The germline CDR1 and CDR2 sequences are LGHDT and YNNKEL (reference sequence). DNA for the CDR3: TGTGCCAGCAGCCCCGTGGCGGGAGCCTCCTACAATGAGCAGTTCTTC. As protein: CASSPVAGASYNEQFF.

Relative to its sample, this clonotype is medium-sized. The chain joins TRBV20-1 to TRBJ1-5; the D gene is possibly TRBD1 (6 bases). V was trimmed by 6 bases and J by 7 bases, leaving 16 bases between them. The CDR3 contains 13 residues. Germline-derived CDR1 and CDR2 are DFQATT and SNEGSKA (reference sequence). DNA for the CDR3: TGCAGTGCCAGAACAGGGTTACTCCAGCCCCAGCATTTT. It is translated as CSARTGLLQPQHF.

The chain's CDR3 is CASRPGTGIYEQYF. The CDR3 nucleotides read TGTGCCAGCAGACCCGGGACAGGAATCTACGAGCAGTACTTC. This rearrangement joins TRBV6-1 to TRBJ2-7; 8 nucleotides align to TRBD1. The J segment lost 3 bases and the V segment lost 6 bases, leaving 7 bases of the junction unmatched. Germline values: CDR1 MNHNS, CDR2 SASEGT. This CDR3 spans 14 amino acids.